This note documents a single T cell receptor (beta chain) sequence. Its antigen remains undetermined. Base quality data are lacking; no much larger clone is found one base away. TCRbeta CDR3 regions were amplified from genomic DNA using the immunoSEQ Assay, a bias-controlled multiplex PCR. In the original analysis: Within the assay, amplification of reference gene primers was used to estimate how many nucleated cells each sample contained. To quantify the absolute abundance of each unique TCRbeta CDR3 rearrangement, sequence reads were collapsed and filtered. Productive Simpson clonality was computed per sample as the square root of Simpson's diversity index over productive rearrangements. TCRdb obtained this table from immuneACCESS and retained in-frame rearrangements with V and J assigned. These tables miss some clones; where compared with another copy, unresolved V genes account for less than half of the shortfall, and the remainder is unexplained. Clonal size and the V and J genes are those of that table, whereas D and trimming came from the DNA. The sample table contains 65,000 to 70,000 clones; only one count was recorded for 85% of them. The top ten clones comprise about 2.9% of the sample.

The collaborating institutions used their own protocols to collect whole blood in K2EDTA tubes. For TCRbeta analysis, collaborators shipped samples in one of three forms: frozen whole blood, isolated PBMCs, or DNA extracted from either of those sample types. Sequences MDHEN (CDR1) and SYDVKM (CDR2) are obtained from the germline V gene. From the cysteine through the phenylalanine, the CDR3 covers 14 amino acids. CDR3 DNA only is kept here, 42 bases in frame from base 1. V is shortened by 9 bases, J by 8 bases, and the region joining them spans 19 bases. The source of the sample is a study of blood T cell repertoires in COVID-19 (TCRdb year 2020). Looking at the study overall: Samples from collaborators originated in the United States, Italy and Spain and spanned both the acute and convalescent phases of COVID-19. HLA class I and class II types, where available, came from metadata supplied by the sample provider rather than from assay-based typing. Nearly every sample came with metadata listing a de-identified subject ID, COVID-19 status, age in years and sex. The samples were drawn from the first 160 participants of the ongoing ImmuneRACE study and from under 1,500 subjects provided by 6 global collaborators. The repertoires were made available in a free public database intended to serve as a resource for research on the immune response to SARS-CoV-2. Deeply sampled blood TCRbeta repertoires from subjects exposed to, actively infected with, or recovered from COVID-19 were included in the dataset. The prospective study material was composed of cDNA or gDNA derived from T cells, B-cell-depleted T cells, or PBMCs. What the authors observed across the whole study: The quantity of clinical and demographic metadata differed by source and by participant and was supplied without curation.

The rearranged chain carries TRBV28 and TRBJ1-4; TRBD1 is possibly the D segment (6 matching bases). This TCR was sampled from an elderly man with acute or convalescent COVID-19. The sequencing input was peripheral blood. The encoded CDR3 is CASISSGAGEKLFF. The DNA is as follows: TGTGCCAGTATAAGTTCAGGGGCAGGGGAAAAACTGTTTTTT. The variable domain in full, with residues beyond the CDR3 obtained from the reference TRBV28 and TRBJ1-4 genes, is DVKVTQSSRYLVKRTGEKVFLECVQDMDHENMFWYRQDPGLGLRLIYFSYDVKMKEKGDIPEGYSVSREKKERFSLILESASTNQTSMYLCASISSGAGEKLFFGSGTQLSVL.